This T cell receptor (beta chain) appears in the sequencing data of a study of beta chain features in type 1 diabetes. Overall study: The number of sorted cells examined across all samples was around 98 million.

Study outcomes and limitations: VDJ junctions in type 1 diabetes patients carried more deletions and fewer insertions.

Expressed TCRB transcripts were sequenced because the isolated RNA had all been reverse transcribed beforehand. Sequenced naive, central memory and regulatory T cell samples produced an average of approximately 3.5 million reads. The assay was immunoSEQ multiplex PCR, and TCRdb's table has in-frame clones only and misses some. The table has 680,000 or so clones, roughly 16% seen once; the top ten hold about 0.087%. Regarding this clone: No antigen is known for it.

Every donor had blood drawn once into heparin, roughly 120 mL on average. The V gene's germline CDR1 is LGHNA and CDR2 YNFKEQ. The CDR3 loop spans 13 amino acids. V dropped 3 bases and J dropped 2 bases, with 8 bases sitting between them. Sequencing used naive CD4+ T cells from blood. The V call is TRBV4-2, the J call TRBJ2-7, with D hard to call. This receptor was obtained from a man younger than 35 in good health. CDR3: CASSHRAAYEQYF. CDR3 DNA: TGTGCCAGCAGCCACCGAGCCGCCTACGAGCAGTACTTC.